One sample yielded the 17 T cell receptor beta chains listed below, sequenced in a study of T-cell memory formation after mild COVID-19. TCRdb processed the 5' RACE reads anew with MiXCR; each CDR3 protein has one entry. Among roughly 550,000 distinct CDR3 sequences listed, roughly 21% were seen once. Sequences were obtained from PBMCs or a T cell subset sorted from them (not recorded which). The source is an adult woman who had mild COVID-19 (a few samples of this study predate the infection). Cell type and time point are not known.

V and J are TRBV5-1 and TRBJ2-1; possible D gene TRBD2, 5 bases. The CDR3 length is 13 residues. The ends were cut back, 5 bases at V and 5 bases at J, with 11 bases in the middle. Germline lookup yields CDR1 SGHRS and CDR2 YFSETQ. In DNA form, the CDR3 reads TGCGCCAGCAGACGGGGAAATGACAATGAGCAGTTCTTC. This translates into CASRRGNDNEQFF. Using reference TRBV5-1 and TRBJ2-1 for the parts outside the CDR3, the full variable domain is KAGVTQTPRYLIKTRGQQVTLSCSPISGHRSVSWYQQTPGQGLQFLFEYFSETQRNKGNFPGRFSGRQFSNSRSEMNVSTLELGDSALYLCASRRGNDNEQFFGPGTRLTVL.

The gene calls are TRBV7-6 and TRBJ2-1; TRBD1 matches at 8 bases. The junction had 7 bases not matched to a gene; V was cut back by 4 bases and J by 5 bases. The germline CDR1 and CDR2 sequences are SGHVS and FNYEAQ. CDR3 size: 15 residues. In DNA, the CDR3 is TGTGCCAGCAGCTACATGGGACAGGCCAACAATGAGCAGTTCTTC. Translated, it gives CASSYMGQANNEQFF.

The V and J genes are TRBV5-1 and TRBJ2-5; possibly TRBD2 for D (5 bases). This CDR3 comprises 18 residues. Trimming removed 0 bases at V and 1 base at J, with 19 bases between. CDR1 and CDR2 from the germline V gene are SGHRS and YFSETQ. Here the CDR3 DNA reads TGCGCCAGCAGCTTGGGATTGACTACGTCGCGATCCCAAGAGACCCAGTACTTC. Translated, it gives CASSLGLTTSRSQETQYF.

To note about this clonotype: Compared with germline, one end of the junction differs, possibly owing to a read error. The chain carries TRBV29-1 and TRBJ2-3; maybe TRBD2 (5 bases). Germline CDR1 SQVTM, CDR2 ANQGSEA. CDR3 size: 15 residues. CDR3 in DNA: TGCAGCGTTGAATGGCTAGCAGCTAGCACAGATACCCAGTATTTT. It codes for CSVEWLAASTDTQYF.

This clonotype was counted ten times or more. The CDR3: CATSDSGTSRYEQYF. In DNA, the CDR3 is TGTGCCACCAGTGACTCCGGGACTAGCCGGTACGAGCAGTACTTC. The chain uses TRBV24-1 and TRBJ2-7; 9 bases map to TRBD2. CDR1 is KGHDR and CDR2 is SFDVKD in the germline V gene. The CDR3 extends over 15 amino acids. V lost 4 bases, J lost 4 bases, and 7 bases stayed unmatched.

This clonotype was counted at least ten times. The chain recombines TRBV24-1 with TRBJ2-3; no clear D gene. With 7 bases removed from V and 5 bases from J, the gap between germline ends came to 12 bases. The CDR3 is 13 residues long. The germline CDR1 and CDR2 sequences are KGHDR and SFDVKD. CDR3 sequence: CATRDRSLDTQYF. Here the CDR3 DNA reads TGTGCCACCAGGGATCGAAGCTTAGATACGCAGTATTTT.

In the case of this clonotype: The junction differs from germline at one of its ends, possibly a read error. In DNA, the CDR3 is TGTGCCAGTAGTATGGGACAGGGGTACAATGAGCAGGTCTTC. Amino acids: CASSMGQGYNEQVF. The chain links TRBV19 to TRBJ2-1, with 10 bases identical to TRBD1. The CDR3 has 14 amino acids. Germline assignment: CDR1 LNHDA and CDR2 SQIVND (reference sequence). Using reference TRBV19 and TRBJ2-1 for the parts outside the CDR3, the full variable domain is DGGITQSPKYLFRKEGQNVTLSCEQNLNHDAMYWYRQDPGQGLRLIYYSQIVNDFQKGDIAEGYSVSREKKESFPLTVTSAQKNPTAFYLCASSMGQGYNEQVFGPGTRLTVL.

Only a few counts were recorded for this clonotype. The chain is built from TRBV25-1 and TRBJ2-5, with D unclear. The V end lost 9 bases, the J end lost 4 bases, and 12 bases lay between the germline ends. CDR1 and CDR2 from the germline V gene are MGHDK and SYGVNS. This CDR3 is 12 amino acids long. As DNA, the CDR3 is TGTGCCAGTCGGTCTTTCCGAGAGACCCAGTACTTC. Its translation is CASRSFRETQYF.

This clonotype was seen ten or more times. The CDR3 nucleotides are TGTGCCAGCAGCTTAGCGGGGGTCCAAGAGACCCAGTACTTC. Its translation: CASSLAGVQETQYF. V gene TRBV7-9 combines with J gene TRBJ2-5, with D perhaps assigned TRBD1 or TRBD2 (5 bases each). Germline CDR1 SEHNR, CDR2 FQNEAQ (reference sequence). The ends were cut back, 0 bases at V and 1 base at J, with 6 bases in the middle. This CDR3 comprises 14 residues.

This clonotype was seen a few times. V is TRBV6-5 and J is TRBJ2-1; 10 nucleotides line up with TRBD2. CDR1 is MNHEY and CDR2 is SVGAGI in the germline V gene. The CDR3 extends over 16 amino acids. The trim removed 0 bases at V and 2 bases at J, leaving 1 base unmatched. CDR3 residues: CASSYSLAGAYNEQFF. The CDR3 DNA reads as TGTGCCAGCAGTTACTCCCTAGCGGGAGCCTACAATGAGCAGTTCTTC.

This clonotype was found a few times. The rearrangement joins TRBV5-1 to TRBJ2-5; the match to TRBD2 covers 7 bases. The V gene end was trimmed by 2 bases and the J gene end by 0 bases; junction bases not matched to a gene: 1. Looked up from germline, CDR1 is SGHRS and CDR2 is YFSETQ. The CDR3 covers 14 residues. CDR3 sequence: CASSFGGYQETQYF. CDR3 bases: TGCGCCAGCAGCTTCGGGGGGTACCAAGAGACCCAGTACTTC.

This clonotype occurred a few times. The rearrangement links TRBV6-2 or TRBV6-3 to TRBJ2-5; 13 nucleotides line up with TRBD2. Unmatched junction bases numbered 1, after V lost 2 bases and J lost 4 bases. This CDR3 has 15 residues. Germline CDR1 MNHEY, CDR2 SVGEGT. The CDR3 loop is CASSYGLAGVETQYF. In nucleotides, the CDR3 is TGTGCCAGCAGTTACGGACTAGCGGGAGTAGAGACCCAGTACTTC.

In this sample, this clonotype turned up a few times. Here the CDR3 reads CASSPSEGGYEQYF. The CDR3 DNA reads as TGTGCCAGCAGTCCTAGTGAGGGAGGCTACGAGCAGTACTTC. The rearrangement joins TRBV6-6 to TRBJ2-7, with D perhaps matching TRBD2 (6 bases). Germline CDR1 MNHNY, CDR2 SVGAGI (reference sequence). The ends were cut back, 5 bases at V and 3 bases at J, with 14 bases in the middle. The CDR3 totals 14 residues.

The chain combines TRBV15 with TRBJ2-1, with unresolved D. There are 15 residues in the CDR3. Per germline, CDR1 LNHNV and CDR2 YYDKDF (reference sequence). The V and J ends lost 0 bases and 3 bases respectively, with 9 bases between them. CDR3 nucleotide sequence: TGTGCCACCAGCAGAGATCGTGCTGGCTACAATGAGCAGTTCTTC. Encoded protein: CATSRDRAGYNEQFF. The variable domain in full, completed from reference TRBV15 and TRBJ2-1, reads DAMVIQNPRYQVTQFGKPVTLSCSQTLNHNVMYWYQQKSSQAPKLLFHYYDKDFNNEADTPDNFQSRRPNTSFCFLDIRSPGLGDTAMYLCATSRDRAGYNEQFFGPGTRLTVL.

This chain links TRBV19 with TRBJ2-7; 9 bases align to TRBD2. This CDR3 has 14 residues. V gave up 4 bases and J gave up 5 bases; unmatched junction bases: 6. Germline V CDR1 and CDR2: LNHDA, SQIVND (reference sequence). CDR3 region: CASSSGGAPDEQYF. The CDR3 DNA reads as TGTGCCAGTAGTAGCGGGGGGGCTCCAGACGAGCAGTACTTC.

This chain links TRBV12-3 or TRBV12-4 with TRBJ1-1, with D unresolved. The CDR3 is 13 amino acids. Trimming took off 7 bases at V and 1 base at J, with 10 bases between the two ends. The CDR3 loop is CASTFRGNTEAFF. CDR3 nucleotide sequence: TGTGCCAGCACCTTTAGAGGGAACACTGAAGCTTTCTTT.

This clonotype was counted only a few times. This chain joins TRBV9 and TRBJ1-6, with unresolved D. The germline V gene encodes CDR1 SGDLS and CDR2 YYNGEE. V gave up 0 bases and J gave up 8 bases, with 9 bases separating them. This CDR3 is built from 14 residues. CDR3 nucleotides: TGTGCCAGCAGCGTAGAGGTTGGGGATTCACCCCTCCACTTT. Its protein product is CASSVEVGDSPLHF.